The 21 T cell receptor beta chains listed next were all sequenced from one sample in a study of CD8+CD57+ T cells in acquired aplastic anemia. Template material for TCR beta VDJ and CDR3 profiling consisted of genomic DNA. Each CDR3 protein gets one entry after TCRdb re-called the reads with MiXCR. This sample yields some 170,000 distinct CDR3 sequences, of which 35% to 55% are seen a single time; around 0.96% belongs to the top ten. The sample comprised sorted CD4+, CD8+, or CD8+CD57+ T cells (not recorded which) from PBMCs. The receptors were sampled from a human donor in good health.

This clonotype has ten or more counts. The V gene is TRBV20-1, the J gene TRBJ2-1, with 8 bases that match TRBD2. CDR3 length equals 14 residues. The V segment lost 7 bases and the J segment 7 bases; nucleotides outside the gene matches: 12. The germline V gene has CDR1 DFQATT and CDR2 SNEGSKA (reference sequence). The CDR3 coding sequence is TGCAGTGGCACGGGAGGGCAGGGTGAAAATGAGCAGTTCTTC. It encodes CSGTGGQGENEQFF.

This chain connects TRBV15 to TRBJ1-2; the D is unclear. The CDR3 is 12 amino acids. Per the germline V gene, CDR1 is LNHNV and CDR2 is YYDKDF (reference sequence). Trimming stripped 5 bases from V and 1 base from J, with 5 bases between. The chain's CDR3 is CATSDLNYGYTF. DNA for the CDR3: TGTGCCACCAGCGATCTTAACTATGGCTACACCTTC.

The rearrangement uses TRBV20-1 and TRBJ2-1, with TRBD2 matching over 9 bases. The length of the CDR3 is 14 residues. V lost 2 bases and J lost 3; bases outside the gene matches: 2. Germline-derived CDR1 and CDR2 are DFQATT and SNEGSKA (reference sequence). DNA for the CDR3: TGCAGTGCTAGACTAGCGGGGAACTACAATGAGCAGTTCTTC. This sequence encodes CSARLAGNYNEQFF.

CDR3 residues: CASSQDPGHSYEQYF. The CDR3 region has the DNA TGTGCCAGCAGCCAAGATCCCGGACACTCCTACGAGCAGTACTTC. The V and J genes are TRBV14 and TRBJ2-7; D might be TRBD1 (5 bases). The CDR3 has 15 amino acids. The V end was cut by 0 bases, the J end by 0 bases, with 9 bases between. CDR1 is SGHDN and CDR2 is FVKESK in the germline V gene.

About this clonotype: One base away lies a much larger clone, so this may be a sequencing read error. J is TRBJ1-6 and V is TRBV6-5; the D is unclear. CDR1 is MNHEY and CDR2 is SVGAGI in the germline V gene. The CDR3 spans 14 residues. CDR3 coding DNA: TGTGCCAGCAGTTACCCGGAGCTAAATTCACCCCCCCACTTT. Protein sequence: CASSYPELNSPPHF.

DNA for the CDR3: TGCAGTGCTAGGTGGGGAGACGGCTACACCTTC. This codes for CSARWGDGYTF. This rearrangement joins TRBV20-1 to TRBJ1-2; D is undetermined. Trimming cost V 3 bases and J 8 bases, with 10 bases left between them. This CDR3 has 11 amino acids. Germline lookup yields CDR1 DFQATT and CDR2 SNEGSKA (reference sequence).

J is TRBJ2-1 and V is TRBV6-5; 7 bases map to TRBD2. CDR1 and CDR2 from the germline V gene are MNHEY and SVGAGI. This CDR3 has 17 amino acids. The trim removed 2 bases at V and 9 bases at J, leaving 16 bases unmatched. The CDR3 bases are TGTGCCAGCAGTTACGGGTACGGGGCGGGAGAACGAGGTGAGCAGTTCTTC. Translated, it gives CASSYGYGAGERGEQFF.

This clonotype showed up just once. This sequence joins TRBV7-3 and TRBJ2-2, with D possibly being TRBD1 (5 bases). Germline V gives CDR1 SGHTA, CDR2 FQGTGA. With 2 bases removed from V and 8 bases from J, the gap between germline ends came to 9 bases. CDR3 length: 13 amino acids. In DNA form, the CDR3 reads TGTGCCAGCAGCTTAGCACGGACAGGGGAGCTGTTTTTT. Translation gives CASSLARTGELFF.

This clonotype turned up a few times. The chain combines TRBV10-3 with TRBJ1-2; D may be TRBD1 (5 bases). V was clipped by 4 bases and J by 2 bases, with 8 bases between them. The germline CDR1 and CDR2 sequences are ENHRY and SYGVKD. The CDR3 totals 13 residues. As DNA, the CDR3 is TGTGCCATCAGTGTACAGGAGAACTATGGCTACACCTTC. This sequence encodes CAISVQENYGYTF.

The V gene is TRBV10-2, the J gene TRBJ1-1; TRBD1 aligns across 10 bases. This CDR3 is built from 14 residues. Losses at the gene ends were 6 bases for V and 4 bases for J; bases not matched to a gene: 5. Germline-derived CDR1 and CDR2 are WSHSY and SAAADI. The CDR3 DNA reads as TGCGCCAGCAGCCCGGGACAGGGGACCACTGAAGCTTTCTTT. It is translated as CASSPGQGTTEAFF.

The genes are TRBV27 and TRBJ1-2, with 7 bases aligning to TRBD1. The germline V gene encodes CDR1 MNHEY and CDR2 SMNVEV (reference sequence). CDR3 length: 13 residues. The V gene end was trimmed by 6 bases and the J gene end by 9 bases; junction bases not matched to a gene: 10. The CDR3 region is CASSRNTGVRYTF. In DNA form, the CDR3 reads TGTGCCAGCAGCCGTAACACAGGGGTACGCTACACCTTC.

There are many counts of this clonotype. The chain combines TRBV20-1 with TRBJ1-1, with TRBD1 matching 9 bases. The CDR3 length is 14 residues. After removal of 5 bases from V and 5 bases from J, the junction contained 9 bases not matched to a gene. Germline values: CDR1 DFQATT, CDR2 SNEGSKA (reference sequence). The CDR3 here is CSAPLGDRDTEAFF. The DNA for the CDR3 is TGCAGTGCTCCTCTAGGGGACAGGGATACTGAAGCTTTCTTT.

This clonotype appeared many times. This chain connects TRBV5-1 to TRBJ2-1; TRBD1 matches 9 bases. V lost 6 bases, J lost 7 bases, and 17 bases stayed unmatched. CDR1 is SGHRS, CDR2 YFSETQ, per germline. CDR3 length: 17 residues. The CDR3 DNA reads TGCGCCAGCAACGGGCGGGACAGGGCCACGAATATGAATGAGCAGTTCTTC. The encoded protein is CASNGRDRATNMNEQFF.

This clonotype appeared once. The gene calls are TRBV19 and TRBJ1-2, with 9 bases identical to TRBD1. Germline lookup yields CDR1 LNHDA and CDR2 SQIVND (reference sequence). The CDR3 consists of 13 residues. V shed 6 bases, J shed 7 bases, and the junction held 6 bases outside the gene matches. The CDR3 protein is CASRPGTGIGYTF. The DNA for the CDR3 is TGTGCCAGTAGACCCGGGACAGGGATTGGCTACACCTTC.

This chain links TRBV24-1 with TRBJ2-7; D gene ambiguous. This CDR3 contains 13 residues. Germline lookup yields CDR1 KGHDR and CDR2 SFDVKD. V lost 1 base and J 3 bases, leaving 6 bases between the germline ends. The CDR3 is CATSDFPGYEQYF. Here the CDR3 DNA reads TGTGCCACCAGTGATTTCCCGGGCTACGAGCAGTACTTC.

This chain connects TRBV7-8 to TRBJ1-5; D ambiguous. The CDR3 is 14 amino acids. V lost 6 bases to trimming and J lost 8 bases, with 17 bases between them. The germline gives CDR1 SGHVS, CDR2 FQNEAQ. The DNA of the CDR3 is TGTGCCAGCAGTCCCCTCACGGGGTCAAAGCCCCAGCATTTT. It yields the protein CASSPLTGSKPQHF.

This clonotype was observed many times. The CDR3 loop reads CASSLRLGGPTGELFF. The DNA for the CDR3 is TGTGCCAGCAGCTTACGCCTGGGCGGCCCCACCGGGGAGCTGTTTTTT. The V and J genes are TRBV9 and TRBJ2-2; no firm D call. Trimming pared 4 bases from V and 4 bases from J, leaving 17 bases between. The CDR3 contains 16 residues. Germline loops: CDR1 SGDLS, CDR2 YYNGEE.

As to this clonotype: A read error may be the cause here, since a much bigger clone is one base away. This chain links TRBV5-4 with TRBJ1-4; D might be TRBD1 (5 bases). The CDR3 covers 15 residues. Germline V gives CDR1 SGHNT, CDR2 YYREEE (reference sequence). The CDR3 region is CAGSLDLQGTQKLFF. The CDR3 DNA reads TGTGCCGGCAGCTTGGATCTTCAGGGTACGCAAAAACTGTTTTTT.

The V and J genes are TRBV15 and TRBJ1-2; D call uncertain. The germline V gene has CDR1 LNHNV and CDR2 YYDKDF (reference sequence). Deletions cut 0 bases from V and 7 bases from J, with 9 bases between. This CDR3 has 13 residues. CDR3 nucleotide sequence: TGTGCCACCAGCAGAGATCTTGGGAGTGGCTACACCTTC. It encodes CATSRDLGSGYTF.

This clonotype was observed at least ten times. The J gene is TRBJ2-7, the V gene TRBV30; 10 nucleotides match TRBD1. Germline CDR1 reads GTSNPN; CDR2 reads SVGIG (reference sequence). This CDR3 spans 14 amino acids. After removal of 0 bases from V and 2 bases from J, the junction contained 1 base not matched to a gene. CDR3 coding DNA: TGTGCCTGGAGTGTAGGGACAGGGGCCTACGAGCAGTACTTC. Amino acid sequence: CAWSVGTGAYEQYF.

This clonotype was recorded many times. An end of the junction differs from the germline gene, which may be a read error. The chain carries TRBV7-2 and TRBJ2-5, with 9 positions matching TRBD1. Germline CDR1 and CDR2: SGHTA and FQGNSA. This CDR3 spans 11 amino acids. The CDR3 sequence: CASSSRDREDF. The CDR3 bases are TGTGCCAGCAGCTCACGGGACAGGGAAGACTTC.